The T cell receptor (beta chain) described here comes from a study of blood T cells in healthy people across ages. Together with a sample-barcoded 5' primer, a J-beta primer mix was included in a second PCR lasting about 6 to 12 cycles. CDR3-containing paired-end reads numbering at least 2.5 million came from each sample. Using its own MiXCR run on the 5' RACE reads, TCRdb lists one record per CDR3 protein. The profile shows approximately 1,000,000 distinct CDR3 sequences, roughly two fifths of them singletons. Study findings and constraints: Fewer expanded clones and more diversity marked long-lived versus aged donors. Age showed a roughly linear inverse relationship with TCR beta diversity per million T cells.

This CDR3 comprises 14 residues. The V end lost 5 bases, the J end lost 8 bases, and 16 bases lay between the germline ends. The germline V gene has CDR1 SGHAT and CDR2 FQDESV (reference sequence). In its sample, this clonotype was seen a few times. Its specificity is unknown. The chain links TRBV11-1 to TRBJ2-1; D unclear. Sequenced: blood. This sequence was found in a man aged 18-30 years in good health. CDR3 loop: CASSLLTRRDEQFF. DNA for the CDR3: TGTGCCAGCAGCCTGCTGACACGCCGCGATGAGCAGTTCTTC.